The 20 T cell receptor beta chains below all came from one sample that was sequenced in a study of blood T cells in healthy people across ages. The authors ran a second PCR of about 6 to 12 cycles using a sample-barcoded 5' primer and a J-beta primer mix. Via MiXCR, TCRdb re-called the 5' RACE reads, giving one row per CDR3 protein. The sample includes about a million distinct CDR3 sequences, around 48% seen only once; the top ten take roughly an eighth. Sequenced input: blood. The source is a man under 40 in good health.

The chain links TRBV20-1 to TRBJ1-2, with D unclear. Germline V lookup: CDR1 DFQATT, CDR2 SNEGSKA (reference sequence). Trimming left V 6 bases short and J 2 bases short, with 10 bases between. This CDR3 has 12 amino acids. The CDR3 nucleotides are TGCAGTGCCAACCAGGCGAACTATGGCTACACCTTC. Translated, it gives CSANQANYGYTF.

This sequence joins TRBV6-1 and TRBJ2-5; no definite D call. Per germline, CDR1 MNHNS and CDR2 SASEGT. Trimming shortened V by 7 bases and J by 5 bases, and 14 bases separated the two germline ends. This CDR3 is 13 amino acids long. The DNA for the CDR3 is TGTGCCAGCATTCGGGCAAAAGGGGAGACCCAGTACTTC. Translating gives CASIRAKGETQYF.

V and J are TRBV29-1 and TRBJ2-5; D gene unclear. The CDR3 is 13 residues long. Trimming removed 8 bases at V and 5 bases at J, with 18 bases between. Germline assignment: CDR1 SQVTM and CDR2 ANQGSEA. In DNA, the CDR3 is TGCAGCCTTCTGTGGGAAGACCTCGAGACCCAGTACTTC. Its translation is CSLLWEDLETQYF.

The J gene is TRBJ2-5, the V gene TRBV5-6; D is unclear. The germline V and J ends were trimmed by 0 bases and 2 bases, with 11 bases remaining between them. CDR1 is SGHDT and CDR2 is YYEEEE in the germline V gene. The CDR3 contains 15 residues. The CDR3 loop is CASSLAGYGQETQYF. CDR3 coding DNA: TGTGCCAGCAGCTTGGCCGGTTATGGACAAGAGACCCAGTACTTC.

This chain connects TRBV20-1 to TRBJ1-6, with D possibly matching TRBD1 (6 bases). Germline values: CDR1 DFQATT, CDR2 SNEGSKA (reference sequence). The CDR3 sequence is 14 residues long. With 6 bases removed from V and 3 bases from J, the gap between germline ends came to 12 bases. Here the CDR3 reads CSAYPGHYNSPLHF. The CDR3 DNA follows: TGCAGTGCCTACCCGGGACACTATAATTCACCCCTCCACTTT.

This clonotype has a single count. The chain links TRBV10-3 to TRBJ1-1; D may be TRBD1 (5 bases). Between the trimmed V and J ends, which lost 3 bases and 1 base, there was a span of 12 bases. The CDR3 extends over 15 amino acids. From germline, CDR1 is ENHRY and CDR2 SYGVKD. The DNA of the CDR3 is TGTGCCATCAGTGAACCGGGGCAAGGGAACACTGAAGCTTTCTTT. Translating gives CAISEPGQGNTEAFF.

The sample holds a few counts of this clonotype. The chain recombines TRBV6-5 with TRBJ1-2; TRBD1 aligns across 9 bases. The CDR3 is made up of 15 amino acids. V shed 0 bases, J shed 10 bases, and the junction held 9 bases outside the gene matches. Germline V gene data show CDR1 as MNHEY and CDR2 as SVGAGI. This CDR3 is CASSYSRKGQGDYTF. In DNA, the CDR3 is TGTGCCAGCAGTTACTCGAGAAAGGGACAGGGAGACTACACCTTC.

This clonotype has a handful of counts. This sequence joins TRBV7-2 and TRBJ2-4; D gene ambiguous. The length of the CDR3 is 12 residues. Looked up from germline, CDR1 is SGHTA and CDR2 is FQGNSA. The V end was cut by 5 bases, the J end by 10 bases, with 12 bases between. The CDR3 DNA reads as TGTGCCAGCAGCCCACCGGGCCAAATTCAGTACTTC. As protein: CASSPPGQIQYF.

The V gene is TRBV7-3, the J gene TRBJ2-1, with 7 bases lining up with TRBD2. V lost 4 bases, J lost 4 bases, and 7 bases stayed unmatched. Germline loops: CDR1 SGHTA, CDR2 FQGTGA. The CDR3 sequence is 15 residues long. CDR3 bases: TGTGCCAGCAGCTCCGAGCGGGGCGATTACAATGAGCAGTTCTTC. Protein product: CASSSERGDYNEQFF.

The chain uses TRBV6-6 and TRBJ2-4; TRBD2 agrees at 8 bases. The J call may be faulty, since TRBJ2-5 better matches the DNA end. The CDR3 totals 15 residues. Germline CDR1 and CDR2: MNHNY and SVGAGI (reference sequence). CDR3 DNA sequence: TGTGCCAGCAGTTACGGCGGGGGGTTAGGGGAGACCCAGTACTTC. It encodes CASSYGGGLGETQYF.

This sequence joins TRBV20-1 and TRBJ2-7, with D maybe TRBD2 (6 bases). Germline assignment: CDR1 DFQATT and CDR2 SNEGSKA (reference sequence). V lost 3 bases to trimming and J lost 4 bases, with 13 bases between them. The CDR3 runs to 13 residues. The CDR3 region has the DNA TGCAGTGCTAGCGGGGGTCTTCGGTACGAGCAGTACTTC. It encodes CSASGGLRYEQYF.

The chain joins TRBV13 to TRBJ2-7; D unresolved. Trimming left V 2 bases short and J 2 bases short, with 10 bases between. CDR3 size: 14 residues. Germline CDR1 is PRHDT and CDR2 is FYEKMQ (reference sequence). The DNA for the CDR3 is TGTGCCAGCAGCTTATCCAAGATGGCCTACGAGCAGTACTTC. Protein sequence: CASSLSKMAYEQYF.

The gene calls are TRBV13 and TRBJ2-5, with D perhaps TRBD1 (6 bases). TRBJ2-7 explains the end of the DNA better; the J call may be wrong. CDR1 is PRHDT and CDR2 is FYEKMQ in the germline V gene (reference sequence). The CDR3 covers 13 residues. CDR3 sequence reads: CASSVGAPDEQYF. The CDR3 DNA sequence: TGTGCCAGCAGCGTGGGGGCCCCCGACGAGCAGTACTTC.

The V gene is TRBV20-1, the J gene TRBJ2-2; 7 bases align to TRBD2. The CDR3 loop spans 13 amino acids. Germline loops: CDR1 DFQATT, CDR2 SNEGSKA (reference sequence). V was clipped by 6 bases and J by 6 bases; unmatched bases: 7. The chain's CDR3 is CSAPGGWPGELFF. The CDR3 DNA follows: TGCAGTGCCCCCGGGGGGTGGCCCGGGGAGCTGTTTTTT.

This clonotype occurred a few times. The chain links TRBV6-2 or TRBV6-3 to TRBJ2-7, with D perhaps TRBD1 or TRBD2 (6 bases each). V shed 2 bases and J shed 4 bases, with 9 bases lying between them. There are 13 residues in the CDR3. The germline gives CDR1 MNHEY, CDR2 SVGEGT. The CDR3, as DNA: TGTGCCAGCAGTTACGGGGGGCGGTACGAGCAGTACTTC. Its translation is CASSYGGRYEQYF.

At least ten counts were recorded for this clonotype. The chain links TRBV27 to TRBJ1-6, with unresolved D. V was shortened by 5 bases and J by 3 bases, with 8 bases between the two germline ends. The CDR3 covers 14 residues. Germline CDR1 is MNHEY and CDR2 is SMNVEV (reference sequence). The CDR3 reads CASSPTVYNSPLHF. In DNA form, the CDR3 reads TGTGCCAGCAGTCCCACGGTCTATAATTCACCCCTCCACTTT.

A word on this clonotype: A read error may explain this, as a much larger clone is one base away. The V and J genes are TRBV6-5 and TRBJ2-7; maybe TRBD2 (7 bases). Trimming shortened V by 0 bases and J by 7 bases, and 10 bases separated the two germline ends. The CDR3 loop spans 13 amino acids. The germline V gene encodes CDR1 MNHEY and CDR2 SVGAGI. DNA for the CDR3: TGTGCCAGCAGTTACTCGAGGGGGGGAGAGCAGTACTTC. Amino acids: CASSYSRGGEQYF.

The DNA of the CDR3 is TGTGCCATCAGTGAAAGTCAGGGGGGCGATCAGTTCTTC. Translated: CAISESQGGDQFF. This chain links TRBV10-3 with TRBJ2-1; D may be TRBD1 (7 bases). Germline lookup yields CDR1 ENHRY and CDR2 SYGVKD. V was trimmed by 3 bases and J by 13 bases, leaving 16 bases between them. This CDR3 region has 13 residues.

In this sample, this clonotype turned up many times. The rearrangement uses TRBV28 and TRBJ2-7, with a tentative D call TRBD2 (7 bases). Trimming pared 4 bases from V and 2 bases from J, leaving 9 bases between. The germline V gene encodes CDR1 MDHEN and CDR2 SYDVKM. The CDR3 is 13 residues long. CDR3: CASSSGGPYEQYF. In DNA, the CDR3 is TGTGCCAGCAGTTCCGGGGGGCCCTACGAGCAGTACTTC.

The rearrangement uses TRBV5-1 and TRBJ2-3; 15 bases fit TRBD2. Germline V gene lookup returns CDR1 SGHRS and CDR2 YFSETQ. The CDR3 length is 19 residues. The V and J ends lost 4 bases and 2 bases, in that order; junction bases with no gene match: 11. The CDR3 DNA follows: TGCGCCAGCAGCAGGGGACTAGCGGGGGGCATCTTCCCCACAGATACGCAGTATTTT. It codes for CASSRGLAGGIFPTDTQYF.